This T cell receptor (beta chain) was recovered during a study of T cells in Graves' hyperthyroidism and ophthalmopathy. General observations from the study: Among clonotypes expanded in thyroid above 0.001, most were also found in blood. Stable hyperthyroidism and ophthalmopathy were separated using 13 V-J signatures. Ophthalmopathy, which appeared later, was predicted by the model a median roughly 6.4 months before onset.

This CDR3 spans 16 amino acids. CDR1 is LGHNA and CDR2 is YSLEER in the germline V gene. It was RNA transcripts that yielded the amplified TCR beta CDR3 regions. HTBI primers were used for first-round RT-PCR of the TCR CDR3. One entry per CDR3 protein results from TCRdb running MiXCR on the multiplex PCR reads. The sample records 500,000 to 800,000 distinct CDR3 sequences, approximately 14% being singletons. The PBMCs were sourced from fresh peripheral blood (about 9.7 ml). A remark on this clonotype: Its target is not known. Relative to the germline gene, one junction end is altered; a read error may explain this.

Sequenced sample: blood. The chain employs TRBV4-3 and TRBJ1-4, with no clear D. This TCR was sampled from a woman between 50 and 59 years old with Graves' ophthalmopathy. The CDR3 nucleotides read TGCGCCAGCAGCCAAGAGCTTTCCGGGAGTAATAAAAAACTGTTTTTT. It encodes CASSQELSGSNKKLFF.